This T cell receptor beta chain was identified during a study of T cell responses to AZD1222 COVID-19 vaccine. The count of this clone is one. Libraries were prepared by immunoSEQ multiplex PCR; TCRdb keeps only in-frame clonotypes and omits some of them. This table holds 85,000 to 120,000 clones, around 82% found once. Deletions cut 6 bases from V and 2 bases from J, with 10 bases between. This CDR3 is 13 amino acids long. The genes are TRBV12-3 or TRBV12-4 and TRBJ2-5; D may be TRBD1 (6 bases). The TCR sequence derives from an adult in good health. Material: peripheral blood, obtained on day 0 of AZD1222 vaccination. Here the CDR3 reads CASSSGEQETQYF. Here the CDR3 DNA reads TGTGCCAGCAGCTCAGGGGAACAAGAGACCCAGTACTTC.